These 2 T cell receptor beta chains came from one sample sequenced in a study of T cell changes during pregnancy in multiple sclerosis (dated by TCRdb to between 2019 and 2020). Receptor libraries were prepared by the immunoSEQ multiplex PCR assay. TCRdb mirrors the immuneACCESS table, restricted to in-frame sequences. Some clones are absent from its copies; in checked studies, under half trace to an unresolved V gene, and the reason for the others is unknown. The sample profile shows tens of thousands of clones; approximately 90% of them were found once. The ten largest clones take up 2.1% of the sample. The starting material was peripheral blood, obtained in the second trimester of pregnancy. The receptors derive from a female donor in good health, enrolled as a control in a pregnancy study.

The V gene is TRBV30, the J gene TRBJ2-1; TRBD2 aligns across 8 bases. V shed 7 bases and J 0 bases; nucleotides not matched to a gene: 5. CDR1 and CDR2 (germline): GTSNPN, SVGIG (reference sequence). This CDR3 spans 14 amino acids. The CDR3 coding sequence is TGTGCCTTCCAGCGGGGGAGCTCCTACAATGAGCAGTTCTTC. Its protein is CAFQRGSSYNEQFF.

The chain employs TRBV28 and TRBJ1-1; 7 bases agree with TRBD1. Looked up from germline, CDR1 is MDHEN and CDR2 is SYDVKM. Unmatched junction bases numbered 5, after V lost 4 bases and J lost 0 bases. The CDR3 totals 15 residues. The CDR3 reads CASSWDSDLNTEAFF. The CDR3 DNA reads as TGTGCCAGCAGTTGGGACAGTGACCTGAACACTGAAGCTTTCTTT. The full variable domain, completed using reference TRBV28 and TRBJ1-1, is DVKVTQSSRYLVKRTGEKVFLECVQDMDHENMFWYRQDPGLGLRLIYFSYDVKMKEKGDIPEGYSVSREKKERFSLILESASTNQTSMYLCASSWDSDLNTEAFFGQGTRLTVV.